This entry describes one T cell receptor (beta chain). What it recognizes is unknown. Assay: immunoSEQ multiplex PCR; the TCRdb copy retains only in-frame clones and omits some. The record lists over 7,500 clones, of which the ten most abundant hold approximately 0.7%. CDR1 is SNHLY, CDR2 FYNNEI, per germline. The CDR3 covers 11 residues. No DNA sequence is on record. The data were taken from a study of synovial regulatory T cells in juvenile arthritis. Study observations and caveats: Synovial Teff and blood CPL repertoires partially overlapped with iaTreg TCR repertoires, which were largely patient-private.

This receptor was identified in a donor aged 2-30 years with juvenile idiopathic arthritis. V gene TRBV2 combines with J gene TRBJ1-2. The sequenced sample was Treg cells from blood. Subset specified: remaining (HLA-DR-negative) circulating blood Treg cells. The CDR3 is CASRRLYGYTF.